The 13 T cell receptor beta chains presented below share a single source sample, sequenced in a study of shared clonotypes between healthy human individuals. Using immunoSEQ multiplex PCR, the repertoire was profiled, and TCRdb retains in-frame clones only, with some absent. The data hold fewer than 1 million clones, with about 96% observed a single time. CD45RO negativity and positive selection for CCR7 defined naive CD8 cells, a population that excluded terminally differentiated effector memory CD45RA+ cells. Sequenced: naive CD8+ T cells sorted from blood. The source is a man aged 25-45 years in good health.

The chain links TRBV28 to TRBJ2-1, with D possibly TRBD1 on 6 matching bases. Germline V gene sequence: CDR1 MDHEN, CDR2 SYDVKM. The V end lost 3 bases, the J end lost 6 bases, and 12 bases lay between the germline ends. This CDR3 comprises 14 residues. The CDR3 DNA follows: TGTGCCAGCAGTTTCCTCTCAGGGGCCAATGAGCAGTTCTTC. Translated: CASSFLSGANEQFF.

V gene TRBV28 combines with J gene TRBJ2-3; 7 nucleotides agree with TRBD1. The CDR3 is 15 residues long. Per germline, CDR1 MDHEN and CDR2 SYDVKM. The V and J ends lost 4 bases and 0 bases, in that order; junction bases with no gene match: 4. In nucleotides, the CDR3 is TGTGCCAGCAGTTCGGGACAGAAAAGCACAGATACGCAGTATTTT. This encodes CASSSGQKSTDTQYF. The variable domain in full, with the rest retrieved from reference TRBV28 and TRBJ2-3, is DVKVTQSSRYLVKRTGEKVFLECVQDMDHENMFWYRQDPGLGLRLIYFSYDVKMKEKGDIPEGYSVSREKKERFSLILESASTNQTSMYLCASSSGQKSTDTQYFGPGTRLTVL.

The chain recombines TRBV5-5 with TRBJ2-1; D call uncertain. The CDR3 runs to 17 residues. Germline assignment: CDR1 SGHKS and CDR2 YYEKEE (reference sequence). The V end was cut by 5 bases, the J end by 2 bases, with 20 bases between. CDR3 amino acids: CASSSFLVEKPYNEQFF. CDR3 bases: TGTGCCAGCAGTTCCTTCCTCGTAGAGAAACCCTACAATGAGCAGTTCTTC.

This chain connects TRBV7-9 to TRBJ2-1; TRBD2 aligns across 9 bases. The germline gives CDR1 SEHNR, CDR2 FQNEAQ (reference sequence). J gave up 16 bases and V 1 base, and 8 bases lay outside the gene matches. This CDR3 has 13 residues. As DNA, the CDR3 is TGTGCCAGCAGCTTAGTAGCGGGAGAGGCAAAATTCTTC. It is translated as CASSLVAGEAKFF.

The chain has TRBV7-9 and TRBJ2-5; 7 nucleotides align to TRBD2. V lost 1 base to trimming and J lost 2 bases; unmatched junction nucleotides: 7. Germline assignment: CDR1 SEHNR and CDR2 FQNEAQ (reference sequence). The CDR3 length is 16 residues. The CDR3 protein is CASSLDRTSVQETQYF. Written as DNA, the CDR3 is TGTGCCAGCAGCTTAGATCGCACTAGCGTACAAGAGACCCAGTACTTC.

The chain is built from TRBV27 and TRBJ2-7; TRBD1 agrees at 8 bases. J gave up 4 bases and V 5 bases, and 13 bases lay outside the gene matches. Germline CDR1 is MNHEY and CDR2 is SMNVEV (reference sequence). This CDR3 region has 16 residues. The CDR3 spells CASSISAGGASYEQYF. CDR3 DNA sequence: TGTGCCAGCAGTATCTCAGCAGGGGGCGCTTCTTACGAGCAGTACTTC.

The chain links TRBV6-6 to TRBJ2-5; 8 bases are shared with TRBD2. The germline gives CDR1 MNHNY, CDR2 SVGAGI (reference sequence). This CDR3 is built from 16 residues. Trimming removed 0 bases from V and 5 bases from J; junction bases left unmatched: 8. CDR3 protein: CASSYSVEAGDETQYF. The CDR3 region has the DNA TGTGCCAGCAGTTACTCTGTTGAAGCGGGAGATGAGACCCAGTACTTC.

V is TRBV27 and J is TRBJ1-4; perhaps TRBD1 as D (6 bases). CDR1 is MNHEY, CDR2 SMNVEV, per germline (reference sequence). The CDR3 extends over 15 amino acids. The V gene lost 6 bases and the J gene lost 4 bases, with 15 bases spanning the gap. The CDR3 nucleotides are TGTGCCAGCAGGCAAGAGGGACATCTTAATGAAAAACTGTTTTTT. This gives the protein CASRQEGHLNEKLFF.

This clone appeared a single time. This chain connects TRBV9 to TRBJ1-5; tentatively, D is TRBD1 (6 bases). From germline, CDR1 is SGDLS and CDR2 YYNGEE. This CDR3 region has 20 residues. V was pared by 8 bases and J by 4 bases, with 34 bases between. The CDR3 DNA sequence: TGTGCCAGGAACCAAGTATCGGGCAGGGGCCCGCGCCCTGGTAATCAGCCCCAGCATTTT. Protein: CARNQVSGRGPRPGNQPQHF.

The rearrangement uses TRBV9 and TRBJ2-7; TRBD2 agrees at 12 bases. Looked up from germline, CDR1 is SGDLS and CDR2 is YYNGEE. V dropped 0 bases and J dropped 0; count of bases not matched to a gene: 13. The CDR3 loop spans 20 amino acids. CDR3 loop: CASSVAVWWTSGMSSYEQYF. For the CDR3, the DNA is TGTGCCAGCAGCGTAGCCGTTTGGTGGACTAGCGGGATGAGCTCCTACGAGCAGTACTTC.

This clone was recorded many times. Other nucleotide sequences in the sample specify the same CDR3. CDR3 sequence (DNA): TGTGCCAGCAGTCCTAGCGGGGGATCCTACAATGAGCAGTTCTTC. Residues: CASSPSGGSYNEQFF. The chain has TRBV27 and TRBJ2-1; 10 bases fit TRBD2. This CDR3 has 15 residues. J lost 1 base, V lost 5 bases, and 2 bases had no gene match. The V gene's germline CDR1 is MNHEY and CDR2 SMNVEV (reference sequence).

This chain connects TRBV20-1 to TRBJ2-1, with TRBD2 matching 7 bases. Germline V gene sequence: CDR1 DFQATT, CDR2 SNEGSKA (reference sequence). This CDR3 spans 11 amino acids. V dropped 3 bases and J dropped 11; count of bases not matched to a gene: 4. The DNA of the CDR3 is TGCAGTGCTAGTTCTAGCGGAAAGCAGTTCTTC. This translates into CSASSSGKQFF.

The chain carries TRBV28 and TRBJ2-1, with 13 bases aligning to TRBD2. In germline, CDR1 is MDHEN, CDR2 SYDVKM. The CDR3 contains 15 residues. The V and J ends lost 3 bases and 4 bases, in that order; junction bases with no gene match: 0. The CDR3 region has the DNA TGTGCCAGCAGTTTGACTAGCGGGAGGTACAATGAGCAGTTCTTC. Protein: CASSLTSGRYNEQFF.